This T cell receptor beta chain was recovered during a study of neoadjuvant anti-PD-1 for oral cavity cancer. The overall study: Around day 43, patients without progression received a fourth nivolumab dose before surgery.

This CDR3 has 14 residues. With V trimmed by 7 bases and J by 6 bases, 7 bases remained unmatched. Germline-derived CDR1 and CDR2 are MNHNS and SASEGT. Assay used: immunoSEQ multiplex PCR; TCRdb lists only in-frame clones, some missing. The data contain 11,000 to 15,000 clones, 60% to 85% of them singletons. A remark on this clone: Its cognate antigen is unknown.

Study-wide results and limits: Only a few patients per response group were TCR-analyzed; validation needed.

Time point specified: after neoadjuvant nivolumab, at surgical resection. Stage II-IVA oral cavity squamous cell carcinoma was new and untreated by systemic or radiation therapy. Blood cells were analyzed directly, without culture or expansion. This chain uses TRBV6-1 with TRBJ2-7; 12 bases are a match to TRBD1. The origin of this receptor is a person aged 40 to 85 with oral cavity squamous cell carcinoma. Source: PBMCs, taken after nivolumab (anti-PD-1) treatment. The CDR3 DNA is TGTGCCAGCATATCCGGGACAGGGGGCTTCGAGCAGTACTTC. It encodes CASISGTGGFEQYF.